Each of the 30 T cell receptor beta chains below was sequenced from the same sample in a study of regulatory T cells in long-lasting Graves disease. Through Arm-PCR of CDR3 regions and iRepertoire HTBI primers, TCR beta libraries were built. TCRdb recomputed calls from the multiplex PCR reads with MiXCR, one row per CDR3 protein. Of around 400,000 distinct CDR3 sequences listed, roughly 15% were seen once; the top ten hold about 20%. Time point in this sample: newly diagnosed GD, antithyroid drugs for less than 3 months. PBMC-derived RNA was used for the TCR library. Sample: peripheral blood mononuclear cells (PBMCs), taken at new diagnosis, from a patient treated with antithyroid drugs. The receptors derive from a female donor with Graves disease.

Ten or more counts support this clonotype. The V gene is TRBV13, the J gene TRBJ1-1; D unresolved. CDR1 and CDR2 from the germline V gene are PRHDT and FYEKMQ (reference sequence). V gave up 5 bases and J gave up 4 bases, with 11 bases separating them. CDR3 length: 13 residues. The CDR3 DNA follows: TGTGCCAGCAGCCGGGTAGTGTTCACTGAAGCTTTCTTT. This gives the protein CASSRVVFTEAFF.

The table lists this clonotype with many counts. The rearrangement uses TRBV5-1 and TRBJ2-7, with D tentatively TRBD2 (6 bases). Per the germline V gene, CDR1 is SGHRS and CDR2 is YFSETQ. The V end lost 4 bases, the J end lost 0 bases, and 17 bases lay between the germline ends. This CDR3 spans 16 amino acids. CDR3 nucleotides: TGCGCCAGCAGCCCAACCTTTAGCGGTTACTCCTACGAGCAGTACTTC. Protein product: CASSPTFSGYSYEQYF.

This clonotype was counted ten times or more. The chain employs TRBV5-6 and TRBJ2-2, with 11 bases that match TRBD2. V trimming: 0 bases; J trimming: 7 bases; junction bases outside the gene matches: 5. Germline V gene sequence: CDR1 SGHDT, CDR2 YYEEEE. This CDR3 region has 16 residues. CDR3 protein: CASSLGLAGQGGELFF. The CDR3 coding sequence is TGTGCCAGCAGCTTGGGACTAGCGGGACAGGGCGGGGAGCTGTTTTTT.

This clonotype came up many times. This chain joins TRBV7-9 and TRBJ1-1; D perhaps matches TRBD1 (6 bases). The germline V and J ends were trimmed by 5 bases and 11 bases, with 24 bases remaining between them. Germline loops: CDR1 SEHNR, CDR2 FQNEAQ (reference sequence). The CDR3 has 15 residues. The CDR3 region is CASSHRGDKRRVAFF. Written as DNA, the CDR3 is TGTGCCAGCAGCCACCGAGGGGACAAACGTCGTGTCGCTTTCTTT.

This clonotype was counted a few times. A much more abundant neighbour one base away suggests this may be a read error. The CDR3 loop reads CASRSTGGKGEVFF. The CDR3 DNA follows: TGTGCCAGCAGGTCGACAGGGGGAAAAGGTGAAGTTTTCTTT. The chain has TRBV7-2 and TRBJ1-1, with 9 bases that match TRBD1. Germline CDR1 and CDR2: SGHTA and FQGNSA. This CDR3 spans 14 amino acids.

Remarks on this clonotype: Compared with germline, one end of the junction differs, possibly owing to a read error. V gene TRBV20-1 combines with J gene TRBJ2-7, with 8 positions matching TRBD2. The CDR3 has 14 amino acids. CDR1 and CDR2 (germline): DFQATT, SNEGSKA (reference sequence). CDR3 nucleotides: TGCAGTGCCAAAGTGGTGGATGGGAGGACAGCGGGAGATTTC. Encoded protein: CSAKVVDGRTAGDF.

This clonotype was found many times. The chain couples TRBV15 to TRBJ1-2; D may be TRBD1 (6 bases). Germline CDR1 and CDR2: LNHNV and YYDKDF (reference sequence). Trimming pared 1 base from V and 7 bases from J, leaving 13 bases between. The length of the CDR3 is 14 residues. The DNA for the CDR3 is TGTGCCACCAGCAGAGGGGGGGCAAGGGGTGGCTACACCTTC. It translates to CATSRGGARGGYTF. The full variable domain, rest sourced from reference TRBV15 and TRBJ1-2, is DAMVIQNPRYQVTQFGKPVTLSCSQTLNHNVMYWYQQKSSQAPKLLFHYYDKDFNNEADTPDNFQSRRPNTSFCFLDIRSPGLGDTAMYLCATSRGGARGGYTFGSGTRLTVV.

The chain couples TRBV20-1 to TRBJ2-3; D is perhaps TRBD2 (5 bases). Deletions cut 6 bases from V and 3 bases from J, with 22 bases between. Germline CDR1 and CDR2: DFQATT and SNEGSKA (reference sequence). The CDR3 is made up of 16 amino acids. The CDR3 nucleotides read TGCAGTGCGGGAGACGCCCTAAGAGAGGCGACAGATACGCAGTATTTT. This codes for CSAGDALREATDTQYF.

This clonotype was counted ten times or more. The chain combines TRBV5-1 with TRBJ2-3, with 10 bases that match TRBD2. Trimming removed 0 bases from V and 4 bases from J; junction bases left unmatched: 5. Germline values: CDR1 SGHRS, CDR2 YFSETQ. The CDR3 loop spans 16 amino acids. The CDR3 protein is CASSLVQREGPDTQYF. The CDR3 bases are TGCGCCAGCAGCTTGGTTCAGCGGGAGGGACCAGATACGCAGTATTTT.

This clonotype was picked up many times. The gene calls are TRBV12-3 or TRBV12-4 and TRBJ2-7, with TRBD2 matching 7 bases. This CDR3 comprises 15 residues. V dropped 3 bases and J dropped 2; count of bases not matched to a gene: 7. CDR3 sequence reads: CASSFWGRAPYEQYF. The CDR3 DNA follows: TGTGCCAGCAGTTTTTGGGGGAGGGCCCCCTACGAGCAGTACTTC.

This clonotype was counted ten times or more. The chain carries TRBV6-5 and TRBJ2-7; D unresolved. V dropped 4 bases and J dropped 3 bases, with 13 bases sitting between them. Germline CDR1 and CDR2: MNHEY and SVGAGI. There are 14 residues in the CDR3. For the CDR3, the DNA is TGTGCCAGCAGTTTCGGACCTTTCTTCTACGAGCAGTACTTC. Its protein product is CASSFGPFFYEQYF.

This clonotype came up many times. The genes are TRBV30 and TRBJ2-7; tentative D call: TRBD2 (6 bases). V was trimmed by 5 bases and J by 1 base, leaving 12 bases between them. Per the germline V gene, CDR1 is GTSNPN and CDR2 is SVGIG (reference sequence). There are 13 residues in the CDR3. This CDR3 reads CAWDRRESYEQYF. CDR3 bases: TGTGCCTGGGATCGGAGGGAGTCCTACGAGCAGTACTTC.

This clonotype has at least ten counts. CDR3 bases: TGTGCCAGTAGTATTGGACGCTTGAACACTGAAGCTTTCTTT. Translating gives CASSIGRLNTEAFF. The chain employs TRBV19 and TRBJ1-1, with D uncertain. CDR3 length: 14 residues. Germline CDR1 and CDR2: LNHDA and SQIVND (reference sequence). V lost 3 bases and J lost 0, with 8 bases in between.

This clonotype has at least ten counts. The chain joins TRBV28 to TRBJ1-4; TRBD1 matches 7 bases. CDR1 is MDHEN, CDR2 SYDVKM, per germline. The V segment lost 5 bases and the J segment 11 bases; nucleotides outside the gene matches: 20. The CDR3 is 17 amino acids. The CDR3 DNA reads TGTGCCAGCAGTCCCGACCTACGGACAGGAATGGTGTTGAAACTGTTTTTT. This gives the protein CASSPDLRTGMVLKLFF.

This clonotype was counted many times. V and J are TRBV5-1 and TRBJ1-6; maybe TRBD1 (5 bases). CDR1 and CDR2 (germline): SGHRS, YFSETQ. The CDR3 totals 14 residues. Deletions cut 4 bases from V and 9 bases from J, with 14 bases between. The CDR3 nucleotides are TGCGCCAGCAGCCCCCAGGGCTATGGTTCACCCCTCCACTTT. As protein: CASSPQGYGSPLHF.

This clonotype has only a few counts. The chain is built from TRBV7-9 and TRBJ1-2; TRBD1 might be the D (6 bases). The CDR3 loop spans 14 amino acids. Germline assignment: CDR1 SEHNR and CDR2 FQNEAQ (reference sequence). Trimming took 4 bases from V and 7 from J, leaving 16 bases between them. CDR3 sequence reads: CASSSTSGAGGYTF. CDR3 bases: TGTGCCAGCAGCTCAACATCAGGGGCCGGTGGCTACACCTTC.

Many counts were recorded for this clonotype. The J gene is TRBJ2-3, the V gene TRBV13, with D unresolved. Germline V gene data show CDR1 as PRHDT and CDR2 as FYEKMQ (reference sequence). CDR3 length: 14 residues. Deletions cut 0 bases from V and 3 bases from J, with 7 bases between. The CDR3 bases are TGTGCCAGCAGCTTAGGCCGAACGACAGATACGCAGTATTTT. It yields the protein CASSLGRTTDTQYF.

Remarks on this clonotype: With a far larger clone one base away, a read error is the likely cause. This chain connects TRBV20-1 to TRBJ2-7, with D possibly TRBD1 on 6 matching bases. Trimming left V 0 bases short and J 7 bases short, with 22 bases between. The V gene's germline CDR1 is DFQATT and CDR2 SNEGSKA (reference sequence). The CDR3 extends over 16 amino acids. CDR3 nucleotides: TGCAGTGCTAGAGATCCCCAGGGGCTTTTCTTCAATGAGCAGTACTTC. Translated, it gives CSARDPQGLFFNEQYF.

Concerning this clonotype: A read error may explain this, as a much larger clone is one base away. The gene calls are TRBV27 and TRBJ2-1; weak D call: TRBD2 (5 bases). From germline, CDR1 is MNHEY and CDR2 SMNVEV (reference sequence). V lost 6 bases and J 10 bases, leaving 22 bases between the germline ends. The CDR3 runs 15 residues. The CDR3 sequence: CASSKPSGSSYEQFF. The CDR3 coding sequence is TGTGCCAGCAGCAAACCCAGCGGATCCTCCTACGAGCAGTTCTTC.

In its sample, this clonotype was seen many times. The V and J genes are TRBV7-9 and TRBJ2-7; tentative D call: TRBD1 (6 bases). Germline V gene lookup returns CDR1 SEHNR and CDR2 FQNEAQ (reference sequence). This CDR3 contains 15 residues. V was pared by 3 bases and J by 2 bases, with 14 bases between. The CDR3 bases are TGTGCCAGCAGCTTTTGGGCAGGGGAGCCCTACGAGCAGTACTTC. Translating gives CASSFWAGEPYEQYF. Full variable domain (remainder filled in from reference TRBV7-9 and TRBJ2-7): DTGVSQNPRHKITKRGQNVTFRCDPISEHNRLYWYRQTLGQGPEFLTYFQNEAQLEKSRLLSDRFSAERPKGSFSTLEIQRTEQGDSAMYLCASSFWAGEPYEQYFGPGTRLTVT.

This clonotype was seen at least ten times. The genes are TRBV7-9 and TRBJ2-7; TRBD2 agrees at 7 bases. J lost 3 bases, V lost 5 bases, and 10 bases had no gene match. Germline V lookup: CDR1 SEHNR, CDR2 FQNEAQ (reference sequence). The CDR3 has 15 amino acids. CDR3 loop: CASSPPGRDLYEQYF. The CDR3 DNA reads as TGTGCCAGCAGCCCCCCGGGGAGGGACCTCTACGAGCAGTACTTC.

J is TRBJ2-5 and V is TRBV5-1, with 10 bases fitting TRBD2. The CDR3 loop spans 15 amino acids. The V segment lost 4 bases and the J segment 9 bases; nucleotides outside the gene matches: 12. Germline CDR1 SGHRS, CDR2 YFSETQ. The CDR3 here is CASSLSGTSALAQYF. CDR3 bases: TGCGCCAGCAGCCTGTCCGGGACTAGCGCCCTCGCCCAGTACTTC.

This clonotype has just a few counts. The chain is built from TRBV3-1 and TRBJ1-5, with TRBD1 as a possible D gene (6 bases). CDR1 is LGHDT, CDR2 YNNKEL, per germline (reference sequence). The CDR3 spans 17 residues. Trimming left V 0 bases short and J 1 base short, with 13 bases between. The CDR3 is CASSQDWGRGSNQPQHF. The CDR3 DNA is TGTGCCAGCAGCCAAGATTGGGGCAGGGGCAGCAATCAGCCCCAGCATTTT.

This clonotype was counted at least ten times. The chain carries TRBV5-6 and TRBJ1-2; TRBD1 agrees at 7 bases. With 4 bases clipped from V and 0 bases from J, the junction kept 6 bases outside the gene matches. Germline CDR1 and CDR2: SGHDT and YYEEEE. The CDR3 length is 15 residues. CDR3 sequence (DNA): TGTGCCAGCAGCCTATTGGACAGGACTAACTATGGCTACACCTTC. This codes for CASSLLDRTNYGYTF.

This clonotype was observed many times. The CDR3 here is CASTARRTGGPSNQPQHF. The CDR3 DNA is TGTGCCAGCACCGCGAGACGAACAGGGGGCCCGAGCAATCAGCCCCAGCATTTT. The genes are TRBV6-1 and TRBJ1-5; 9 positions match TRBD1. The ends lost 7 bases at V and 1 base at J; junction bases unmatched: 14. The germline V gene has CDR1 MNHNS and CDR2 SASEGT. The CDR3 has 18 residues.

With regard to this clonotype: A read error may explain this, as a much larger clone is one base away. V usage is TRBV12-3 or TRBV12-4 and J usage is TRBJ1-6; 7 positions match TRBD1. The CDR3 spans 13 residues. The CDR3 loop is CTSSYRGDSPLHF. The CDR3 nucleotides are TGTACCAGCAGTTACAGGGGTGATTCACCCCTCCACTTT.

This clonotype was observed a few times. This rearrangement joins TRBV12-3 or TRBV12-4 to TRBJ1-2; 9 bases are shared with TRBD1. V gave up 6 bases and J gave up 4 bases; unmatched junction bases: 12. CDR3 size: 16 residues. CDR3 residues: CASSSPQGAPIYGYTF. CDR3 DNA: TGTGCCAGCAGCTCTCCACAGGGGGCGCCGATCTATGGCTACACCTTC.

Many counts were recorded for this clonotype. The chain links TRBV2 to TRBJ1-1; D is ambiguous. This CDR3 is built from 13 residues. With 7 bases removed from V and 2 bases from J, the gap between germline ends came to 11 bases. Germline lookup yields CDR1 SNHLY and CDR2 FYNNEI. DNA for the CDR3: TGTGCCAGCATCCGGTCTTATAACACTGAAGCTTTCTTT. Its protein is CASIRSYNTEAFF. Drawing the rest from reference TRBV2 and TRBJ1-1, the complete variable domain is EPEVTQTPSHQVTQMGQEVILRCVPISNHLYFYWYRQILGQKVEFLVSFYNNEISEKSEIFDDQFSVERPDGSNFTLKIRSTKLEDSAMYFCASIRSYNTEAFFGQGTRLTVV.

This clonotype was picked up many times. The gene calls are TRBV5-1 and TRBJ1-1; D unclear. Trimming left V 0 bases short and J 5 bases short, with 11 bases between. The CDR3 extends over 14 amino acids. Germline V lookup: CDR1 SGHRS, CDR2 YFSETQ. The CDR3 loop reads CASSLEGGETEAFF. The CDR3 bases are TGCGCCAGCAGCTTGGAGGGAGGCGAAACTGAAGCTTTCTTT.

The J gene is TRBJ2-3, the V gene TRBV20-1; perhaps TRBD1 as D (6 bases). The CDR3 runs to 16 residues. The ends were cut back, 6 bases at V and 4 bases at J, with 23 bases in the middle. Germline-derived CDR1 and CDR2 are DFQATT and SNEGSKA (reference sequence). CDR3 residues: CSASRLGGPWADTQYF. As DNA, the CDR3 is TGCAGTGCCAGTCGCCTTGGGGGCCCGTGGGCAGATACGCAGTATTTT.